These 16 T cell receptor beta chains were all obtained from the same sample, sequenced in a study of identical twins. TCRdb fed the 5' RACE reads into MiXCR, producing one record per CDR3 protein. The sample consists of fewer than 250,000 distinct CDR3 sequences, approximately 8% of them appearing once. These data also formed part of another study, on yellow fever vaccine responses in identical twins.

Sequencing was performed on CD8+ T cells sorted from blood. The receptors derive from a woman between 18 and 29 years old in good health.

This clonotype was detected only a few times. The chain joins TRBV20-1 to TRBJ2-7; 7 bases match TRBD2. There are 13 residues in the CDR3. V trimming: 5 bases; J trimming: 3 bases; junction bases outside the gene matches: 7. CDR1 DFQATT and CDR2 SNEGSKA come from the germline V gene (reference sequence). The CDR3 DNA follows: TGCAGTGCTCAGGCCGGGGGGTTCTACGAGCAGTACTTC. Its translation is CSAQAGGFYEQYF.

This clonotype appeared many times. The gene calls are TRBV12-3 or TRBV12-4 and TRBJ2-1, with 7 bases identical to TRBD2. Losses at the gene ends were 0 bases for V and 13 bases for J; bases not matched to a gene: 6. This CDR3 has 13 residues. The chain's CDR3 is CASSLAPSGVQFF. The CDR3 DNA sequence: TGTGCCAGCAGTTTAGCGCCCAGCGGGGTACAGTTCTTC.

This clonotype was counted between two and nine times. V gene TRBV28 combines with J gene TRBJ2-3, with D maybe TRBD2 (7 bases). Germline V CDR1 and CDR2: MDHEN, SYDVKM. V lost 2 bases, J lost 5 bases, and 14 bases lay in between. The CDR3 totals 15 residues. In DNA form, the CDR3 reads TGTGCCAGCAGTTTACGGGGGGCTGTAAAAGATACGCAGTATTTT. Protein product: CASSLRGAVKDTQYF.

The chain has TRBV12-3 or TRBV12-4 and TRBJ2-1; weak D call: TRBD2 (5 bases). With 9 bases removed from V and 5 bases from J, the gap between germline ends came to 17 bases. The CDR3 spans 14 residues. CDR3 amino acids: CASLLGLLNNEQFF. The CDR3 DNA follows: TGTGCCAGTCTTTTAGGACTTCTAAACAATGAGCAGTTCTTC.

CDR3 in amino acids: CASSQDTGKSRFF. CDR3 nucleotide sequence: TGTGCCAGCAGCCAAGATACAGGGAAAAGCCGGTTCTTC. The rearrangement joins TRBV14 to TRBJ2-1, with a possible D match to TRBD1 (6 bases). This CDR3 comprises 13 residues. Germline assignment: CDR1 SGHDN and CDR2 FVKESK. V gave up 0 bases and J gave up 15 bases, with 15 bases separating them.

This rearrangement joins TRBV15 to TRBJ2-5; 11 positions match TRBD2. The ends lost 1 base at V and 3 bases at J; junction bases unmatched: 1. This CDR3 comprises 15 residues. CDR1 is LNHNV and CDR2 is YYDKDF in the germline V gene (reference sequence). CDR3 residues: CATSRAGLAEETQYF. In DNA, the CDR3 is TGTGCCACCAGCAGAGCGGGACTAGCGGAAGAGACCCAGTACTTC.

The rearrangement joins TRBV28 to TRBJ2-1; D not certain. Germline V lookup: CDR1 MDHEN, CDR2 SYDVKM. The CDR3 is 16 amino acids. V was trimmed by 2 bases and J by 0 bases, leaving 11 bases between them. CDR3 loop: CASSLMGTSSYNEQFF. DNA of the CDR3: TGTGCCAGCAGTTTAATGGGCACGAGCTCCTACAATGAGCAGTTCTTC.

CDR3 amino acids: CASSNGDTSNYGYTF. CDR3 coding DNA: TGTGCCAGCAGCAATGGGGACACTTCGAACTATGGCTACACCTTC. The gene calls are TRBV21-1 and TRBJ1-2; TRBD1, the table's D call, lacks a check against the DNA. TRBV21-1 is termed a pseudogene. The CDR3 length is 15 residues.

In this sample, this clonotype turned up a few times. The V gene is TRBV11-2, the J gene TRBJ2-3, with 9 bases that match TRBD2. This CDR3 region has 18 residues. Germline V gene data show CDR1 as SGHAT and CDR2 as FQNNGV. V lost 3 bases to trimming and J lost 3 bases; unmatched junction nucleotides: 13. The CDR3 reads CASSFTEIAGELTDTQYF. CDR3 DNA sequence: TGTGCCAGCAGCTTTACCGAAATAGCGGGAGAATTGACAGATACGCAGTATTTT.

The chain recombines TRBV21-1 with TRBJ2-7; the D call of TRBD1 is as the table states it, not checked on the DNA. TRBV21-1 is tagged as a pseudogene. This CDR3 region has 13 residues. Here the CDR3 reads CASSKLRDYEQYV. For the CDR3, the DNA is TGTGCCAGCAGCAAGCTCAGGGACTACGAGCAGTACGTC.

This clonotype was picked up many times. This rearrangement joins TRBV5-4 to TRBJ2-1; no clear D. The V end was cut by 0 bases, the J end by 2 bases, with 9 bases between. The V gene's germline CDR1 is SGHNT and CDR2 YYREEE (reference sequence). The CDR3 covers 15 residues. CDR3 in amino acids: CASSLVSGAYNEQFF. CDR3 sequence (DNA): TGTGCCAGCAGCTTGGTTTCAGGAGCCTACAATGAGCAGTTCTTC.

This clonotype was picked up a small number of times. The chain recombines TRBV3-1 with TRBJ2-6; D not resolved. The CDR3 has 15 amino acids. Germline V gene lookup returns CDR1 LGHDT and CDR2 YNNKEL (reference sequence). The V end was cut by 0 bases, the J end by 4 bases, with 7 bases between. CDR3 nucleotides: TGTGCCAGCAGCCAAGAGGGGTTCGGGGCCAACGTCCTGACTTTC. This gives the protein CASSQEGFGANVLTF.

This chain connects TRBV24-1 to TRBJ2-1; the D is unclear. V shed 9 bases and J shed 4 bases, with 9 bases lying between them. The CDR3 has 12 amino acids. Germline CDR1 is KGHDR and CDR2 is SFDVKD. The CDR3: CATSTPYNEQFF. CDR3 nucleotides: TGTGCCACCTCTACACCTTACAATGAGCAGTTCTTC.

This clonotype was counted ten times or more. This chain joins TRBV7-9 and TRBJ2-3, with 10 bases that match TRBD1. This CDR3 region has 15 residues. CDR1 and CDR2 (germline): SEHNR, FQNEAQ (reference sequence). The junction had 5 bases not matched to a gene; V was cut back by 5 bases and J by 3 bases. DNA of the CDR3: TGTGCCAGCAGCCCAAGACAGGGGGCTACAGATACGCAGTATTTT. Its translation is CASSPRQGATDTQYF.

This clonotype was seen a few times. The CDR3 sequence is CATSDNTGQLTGELFF. CDR3 bases: TGTGCCACCAGTGATAATACGGGACAGCTCACCGGGGAGCTGTTTTTT. The gene calls are TRBV24-1 and TRBJ2-2; 7 bases map to TRBD1. This CDR3 has 16 residues. Germline V gene lookup returns CDR1 KGHDR and CDR2 SFDVKD. V dropped 3 bases and J dropped 4; count of bases not matched to a gene: 7.

This clonotype was observed a few times. This chain connects TRBV6-1 to TRBJ1-6, with D perhaps TRBD1 (5 bases). CDR1 is MNHNS, CDR2 SASEGT, per germline. Trimming removed 3 bases at V and 3 bases at J, with 12 bases between. The CDR3 length is 16 residues. The chain's CDR3 is CASSDRGYGYNSPLHF. The CDR3 DNA reads TGTGCCAGCAGTGATCGGGGCTACGGCTATAATTCACCCCTCCACTTT.